This passage covers 27 T cell receptor beta chains from one sample sequenced in a study of cytomegalovirus exposure and HLA in healthy donors (dated by TCRdb to 2016 to 2017). Library preparation used the immunoSEQ multiplex PCR assay. TCRdb provides this immuneACCESS table in a form limited to in-frame rearrangements. Some clones are lacking; in checked studies, under half of them reflect an unresolved V gene, and why the rest are absent is not known. For this sample there are approximately 220,000 clones; about nine tenths appear just once. Approximately 1.1% of the sample goes to the ten largest clones. The specimen was PBMCs. Receptors originate from a woman between 18 and 29 years old in good health and CMV-seronegative.

The chain combines TRBV19 with TRBJ2-5; 7 nucleotides agree with TRBD1. Germline V gene data show CDR1 as LNHDA and CDR2 as SQIVND (reference sequence). This CDR3 region has 15 residues. V lost 4 bases and J lost 5; bases outside the gene matches: 10. CDR3: CASSTQQGITETQYF. The CDR3 DNA follows: TGTGCCAGTAGTACGCAACAGGGGATTACCGAGACCCAGTACTTC.

The rearrangement uses TRBV5-4 and TRBJ1-3; 7 nucleotides align to TRBD1. J gave up 4 bases and V 0 bases, and 4 bases lay outside the gene matches. The CDR3 is 15 residues long. Per germline, CDR1 SGHNT and CDR2 YYREEE (reference sequence). The chain's CDR3 is CASSLGTGPGNTIYF. The CDR3 region has the DNA TGTGCCAGCAGCTTGGGGACAGGACCCGGAAACACCATATATTTT. Together with reference TRBV5-4 and TRBJ1-3, the CDR3 gives the full variable domain: ETGVTQSPTHLIKTRGQQVTLRCSSQSGHNTVSWYQQALGQGPQFIFQYYREEENGRGNFPPRFSGLQFPNYSSELNVNALELDDSALYLCASSLGTGPGNTIYFGEGSWLTVV.

The gene calls are TRBV19 and TRBJ1-1; 8 nucleotides agree with TRBD1. The CDR3 runs 15 residues. CDR1 is LNHDA, CDR2 SQIVND, per germline (reference sequence). Trimming at V came to 2 bases and at J to 4 bases, leaving 6 bases not matched to a gene. This CDR3 is CASSIKRQGTTEAFF. CDR3 DNA sequence: TGTGCCAGTAGTATAAAGAGACAGGGGACCACTGAAGCTTTCTTT.

The rearrangement joins TRBV6-6 to TRBJ1-1, with a tentative D call TRBD1 (5 bases). Trimming took 0 bases from V and 5 from J, leaving 7 bases between them. CDR3 length equals 13 residues. Per germline, CDR1 MNHNY and CDR2 SVGAGI (reference sequence). The CDR3 loop is CASSYSGGTEAFF. The CDR3 DNA reads TGTGCCAGCAGTTACTCGGGGGGAACTGAAGCTTTCTTT.

CDR3 in amino acids: CASSLGTGGFHEQFF. CDR3 DNA: TGTGCCAGCAGCCTGGGGACAGGGGGCTTCCATGAGCAGTTCTTC. The J gene is TRBJ2-1, the V gene TRBV11-2; 12 bases are shared with TRBD1. The CDR3 has 15 residues. V shed 5 bases and J 8 bases; nucleotides not matched to a gene: 7. Looked up from germline, CDR1 is SGHAT and CDR2 is FQNNGV.

This rearrangement joins TRBV7-8 to TRBJ2-3, with D tentatively TRBD2 (6 bases). The CDR3 sequence is 16 residues long. CDR1 is SGHVS and CDR2 is FQNEAQ in the germline V gene. V dropped 5 bases and J dropped 2 bases, with 17 bases sitting between them. As DNA, the CDR3 is TGTGCCAGCAGCATCAGCCCCGGCGGGGCCACAGATACGCAGTATTTT. Its protein is CASSISPGGATDTQYF.

The chain employs TRBV19 and TRBJ2-7, with 10 bases identical to TRBD1. CDR1 and CDR2 (germline): LNHDA, SQIVND (reference sequence). V was clipped by 6 bases and J by 6 bases; unmatched bases: 8. The CDR3 loop spans 14 amino acids. The DNA for the CDR3 is TGTGCCAGTAGGCAGGACAGGGGGACAAGCGAGCAGTACTTC. Encoded protein: CASRQDRGTSEQYF. The full variable domain, rest sourced from reference TRBV19 and TRBJ2-7, is DGGITQSPKYLFRKEGQNVTLSCEQNLNHDAMYWYRQDPGQGLRLIYYSQIVNDFQKGDIAEGYSVSREKKESFPLTVTSAQKNPTAFYLCASRQDRGTSEQYFGPGTRLTVT.

This clone was recorded only once. V is TRBV29-1 and J is TRBJ2-3; TRBD1 matches 9 bases. The V segment lost 6 bases and the J segment 4 bases; nucleotides outside the gene matches: 11. The CDR3 is 15 residues long. The V gene's germline CDR1 is SQVTM and CDR2 ANQGSEA. In DNA, the CDR3 is TGCAGCGTCCGGACAGGGGTAGCGGACCCAGATACGCAGTATTTT. The encoded protein is CSVRTGVADPDTQYF.

The chain combines TRBV6-5 with TRBJ2-7; 7 nucleotides align to TRBD2. The CDR3 has 15 residues. Germline V gene data show CDR1 as MNHEY and CDR2 as SVGAGI. The V segment lost 6 bases and the J segment 2 bases; nucleotides outside the gene matches: 10. The CDR3, as DNA: TGTGCCAGCAGACTCACTAGCGTTCAGGCCTACGAGCAGTACTTC. It translates to CASRLTSVQAYEQYF.

The chain has TRBV10-2 and TRBJ1-1; TRBD1 aligns across 7 bases. Germline CDR1 and CDR2: WSHSY and SAAADI. V shed 5 bases, J shed 4 bases, and the junction held 16 bases outside the gene matches. This CDR3 region has 17 residues. The DNA of the CDR3 is TGCGCCAGCAGTTTGGGGGGAGGCGGCAGGGGGACCACTGAAGCTTTCTTT. Its protein is CASSLGGGGRGTTEAFF.

The chain links TRBV5-1 to TRBJ2-7, with 12 bases that match TRBD2. V lost 4 bases to trimming and J lost 7 bases; unmatched junction nucleotides: 12. The CDR3 totals 16 residues. Per the germline V gene, CDR1 is SGHRS and CDR2 is YFSETQ. The CDR3 protein is CASSGWRLAGVEEQYF. CDR3 nucleotides: TGCGCCAGCAGCGGGTGGAGACTAGCGGGAGTTGAAGAGCAGTACTTC.

V gene TRBV19 combines with J gene TRBJ2-7; 14 bases are a match to TRBD2. CDR3 length: 15 residues. V shed 5 bases, J shed 7 bases, and the junction held 7 bases outside the gene matches. Germline V CDR1 and CDR2: LNHDA, SQIVND (reference sequence). The CDR3 sequence is CASSLRLAGGFEQYF. In DNA, the CDR3 is TGTGCCAGTAGTCTGAGACTAGCGGGAGGGTTTGAGCAGTACTTC.

This chain connects TRBV12-5 to TRBJ2-5, with TRBD2 identical over 14 bases. The CDR3 totals 20 residues. Germline V CDR1 and CDR2: LGHNT, FRNRAP. The junction had 11 bases not matched to a gene; V was cut back by 0 bases and J by 2 bases. The CDR3 loop reads CASGLVPGLAGEVIQETQYF. As DNA, the CDR3 is TGTGCTAGTGGTTTGGTACCGGGACTAGCGGGAGAAGTTATACAAGAGACCCAGTACTTC.

J is TRBJ2-7 and V is TRBV18, with a possible D match to TRBD1 (8 bases). The CDR3 totals 14 residues. Germline values: CDR1 KGHSH, CDR2 LQKENI. With 4 bases removed from V and 3 bases from J, the gap between germline ends came to 13 bases. The CDR3: CASSRTGGDYEQYF. The CDR3 DNA reads TGTGCCAGCTCACGTACAGGGGGGGACTACGAGCAGTACTTC.

The gene calls are TRBV11-2 and TRBJ2-7, with 13 bases identical to TRBD2. Germline values: CDR1 SGHAT, CDR2 FQNNGV. CDR3 size: 16 residues. The ends lost 4 bases at V and 5 bases at J; junction bases unmatched: 8. CDR3 sequence (DNA): TGTGCCAGCAGCTATCGGACTAGCGGGAGATCACACGAGCAGTACTTC. The encoded protein is CASSYRTSGRSHEQYF.

V and J are TRBV19 and TRBJ2-7; 8 bases agree with TRBD1. Trimming at V came to 3 bases and at J to 2 bases, leaving 6 bases not matched to a gene. Germline V gives CDR1 LNHDA, CDR2 SQIVND (reference sequence). The CDR3 runs to 15 residues. The CDR3 DNA sequence: TGTGCCAGTAGTATTCTCCGGACAGGGACCTACGAGCAGTACTTC. This codes for CASSILRTGTYEQYF. Full variable domain (rest looked up from reference TRBV19 and TRBJ2-7): DGGITQSPKYLFRKEGQNVTLSCEQNLNHDAMYWYRQDPGQGLRLIYYSQIVNDFQKGDIAEGYSVSREKKESFPLTVTSAQKNPTAFYLCASSILRTGTYEQYFGPGTRLTVT.

The chain recombines TRBV5-1 with TRBJ2-1; 7 bases are shared with TRBD2. The CDR3 is 15 residues long. With 0 bases clipped from V and 5 bases from J, the junction kept 5 bases outside the gene matches. Germline V gene lookup returns CDR1 SGHRS and CDR2 YFSETQ. The CDR3 sequence is CASSLVLADNNEQFF. The CDR3 nucleotides are TGCGCCAGCAGCTTGGTGCTAGCGGATAACAATGAGCAGTTCTTC.

A single count supports this clone. The chain links TRBV15 to TRBJ2-7; no clear D. CDR1 and CDR2 (germline): LNHNV, YYDKDF (reference sequence). The CDR3 extends over 14 amino acids. Trimming took off 0 bases at V and 4 bases at J, with 10 bases between the two ends. The CDR3 bases are TGTGCCACCAGCAGAGATCCCCCAGATTACGAGCAGTACTTC. It specifies CATSRDPPDYEQYF.

This clone was detected a few times. This chain uses TRBV9 with TRBJ2-1; the D gene is possibly TRBD2 (6 bases). CDR1 and CDR2 from the germline V gene are SGDLS and YYNGEE. This CDR3 contains 14 residues. V dropped 0 bases and J dropped 6 bases, with 10 bases sitting between them. CDR3 bases: TGTGCCAGCAGCGTAGGCGGCGGGACCAATGAGCAGTTCTTC. Protein sequence: CASSVGGGTNEQFF.

The chain uses TRBV27 and TRBJ1-1; 8 bases line up with TRBD1. The CDR3 covers 14 residues. J lost 12 bases, V lost 6 bases, and 15 bases had no gene match. CDR1 and CDR2 (germline): MNHEY, SMNVEV (reference sequence). The DNA of the CDR3 is TGTGCCAGCAGCGACGATGCCGGGACAGGTAGGACTTTCTTT. As protein: CASSDDAGTGRTFF.

The chain is built from TRBV11-3 and TRBJ1-1, with D possibly matching TRBD1 (6 bases). With 3 bases removed from V and 1 base from J, the gap between germline ends came to 9 bases. The germline gives CDR1 SGHNT, CDR2 YENEEA. The CDR3 sequence is 14 residues long. In DNA form, the CDR3 reads TGTGCCAGCAGCTTTTCAGGGGAGAACACTGAAGCTTTCTTT. Protein: CASSFSGENTEAFF.

This chain joins TRBV16 and TRBJ2-1, with D perhaps TRBD1 (6 bases). Germline values: CDR1 KGHSY, CDR2 FQNENV. V was pared by 4 bases and J by 9 bases, with 16 bases between. This CDR3 comprises 14 residues. DNA for the CDR3: TGTGCCAGCAGCCCGAGGACAGACTTCGGTGAGCAGTTCTTC. This codes for CASSPRTDFGEQFF.

This clone appeared a single time. V is TRBV13 and J is TRBJ2-5; 10 positions match TRBD2. The CDR3 spans 14 residues. V dropped 5 bases and J dropped 1; count of bases not matched to a gene: 1. Germline V gene lookup returns CDR1 PRHDT and CDR2 FYEKMQ (reference sequence). In DNA form, the CDR3 reads TGTGCCAGCAGCCGGACTAGCGGCCAAGAGACCCAGTACTTC. It is translated as CASSRTSGQETQYF.

The chain has TRBV7-2 and TRBJ1-5; D may be TRBD1 (5 bases). The V end was cut by 3 bases, the J end by 2 bases, with 8 bases between. This CDR3 has 14 residues. The germline V gene encodes CDR1 SGHTA and CDR2 FQGNSA. DNA for the CDR3: TGTGCCAGCAGCTTGGGGGGTGGCAATCAGCCCCAGCATTTT. This gives the protein CASSLGGGNQPQHF.

V is TRBV5-1 and J is TRBJ2-5; a weak D match, TRBD2 (5 bases). The CDR3 extends over 14 amino acids. V lost 0 bases and J 5 bases, leaving 11 bases between the germline ends. The germline V gene has CDR1 SGHRS and CDR2 YFSETQ. As DNA, the CDR3 is TGCGCCAGCAGCTTGGAACCCTCGGGGGAGACCCAGTACTTC. Translated, it gives CASSLEPSGETQYF.

This chain uses TRBV7-2 with TRBJ2-7; 13 bases map to TRBD2. J lost 3 bases, V lost 1 base, and 3 bases had no gene match. This CDR3 contains 16 residues. The germline gives CDR1 SGHTA, CDR2 FQGNSA. The CDR3 is CASSLEGTSGNYEQYF. The CDR3 DNA reads as TGTGCCAGCAGCTTAGAGGGGACTAGCGGGAACTACGAGCAGTACTTC.

In this sample, this clone turned up once. The chain employs TRBV7-2 and TRBJ2-7; 8 bases fit TRBD2. V lost 5 bases, J lost 2 bases, and 11 bases stayed unmatched. CDR1 is SGHTA and CDR2 is FQGNSA in the germline V gene. This CDR3 spans 16 amino acids. In DNA form, the CDR3 reads TGTGCCAGCAGCCAGGTAGCGGGGATAAATACCTACGAGCAGTACTTC. Translation gives CASSQVAGINTYEQYF.